Each of the 25 T cell receptor beta chains below was sequenced from the same sample in a study of a mutant IDH1 vaccine in newly diagnosed glioma. Specified time point: baseline, week 1 (first vaccination visit). Treatment here: pre-vaccination baseline after standard-of-care therapy. Sequencing was performed with immunoSEQ multiplex PCR; in TCRdb, only in-frame clones are kept and a portion is missing. The sample holds about 100,000 clones, roughly 77% seen once. The sample here was PBMCs, taken from a glioma patient treated with radiotherapy, temozolomide or both. Receptor source: a man in his forties or fifties with glioma.

The CDR3 nucleotides read TGTGCCAGCAGCTTAGTAGTAGGCCTTAATGAAAAACTGTTTTTT. This codes for CASSLVVGLNEKLFF. The J gene is TRBJ1-4, the V gene TRBV7-9; D ambiguous. This CDR3 spans 15 amino acids. Per the germline V gene, CDR1 is SEHNR and CDR2 is FQNEAQ (reference sequence). V gave up 1 base and J gave up 4 bases, with 10 bases separating them.

V is TRBV9 and J is TRBJ2-7; D is ambiguous. Between the trimmed V and J ends, which lost 0 bases and 0 bases, there was a span of 10 bases. The V gene's germline CDR1 is SGDLS and CDR2 YYNGEE. CDR3 length: 15 amino acids. As DNA, the CDR3 is TGTGCCAGCAGCGTAGGGCTTACGAGCTCCTACGAGCAGTACTTC. Its translation: CASSVGLTSSYEQYF.

This chain joins TRBV7-2 and TRBJ2-7; 9 bases line up with TRBD2. V lost 1 base to trimming and J lost 3 bases; unmatched junction nucleotides: 7. Germline-derived CDR1 and CDR2 are SGHTA and FQGNSA. This CDR3 has 16 residues. As DNA, the CDR3 is TGTGCCAGCAGCTTAGTCTCTAGCGGGATCCACTACGAGCAGTACTTC. This encodes CASSLVSSGIHYEQYF.

The chain carries TRBV6-5 and TRBJ1-2; TRBD1 is a possible D gene (6 bases). This CDR3 is built from 14 residues. Per germline, CDR1 MNHEY and CDR2 SVGAGI. Trimming left V 5 bases short and J 4 bases short, with 14 bases between. This CDR3 is CASSMTGGGYGYTF. The CDR3 bases are TGTGCCAGCAGTATGACAGGAGGGGGCTATGGCTACACCTTC.

V and J are TRBV25-1 and TRBJ2-2; D assignment may be TRBD1 or TRBD2 (5 bases each). The CDR3 is 16 amino acids. V shed 6 bases and J shed 0 bases, with 14 bases lying between them. Germline V gene lookup returns CDR1 MGHDK and CDR2 SYGVNS. The CDR3 region is CASSPTVGANTGELFF. The CDR3 nucleotides read TGTGCCAGCAGCCCCACTGTGGGGGCGAACACCGGGGAGCTGTTTTTT.

The chain couples TRBV6-6 to TRBJ2-7; D is perhaps TRBD2 (6 bases). CDR1 is MNHNY and CDR2 is SVGAGI in the germline V gene (reference sequence). The CDR3 length is 14 residues. Trimming left V 6 bases short and J 3 bases short, with 15 bases between. The CDR3 loop is CASSPGTRNYEQYF. The CDR3 DNA sequence: TGTGCCAGCAGCCCCGGGACTCGGAACTACGAGCAGTACTTC.

V gene TRBV10-3 combines with J gene TRBJ2-7; TRBD1 matches 8 bases. V was clipped by 2 bases and J by 2 bases; unmatched bases: 5. Germline V gene lookup returns CDR1 ENHRY and CDR2 SYGVKD. This CDR3 has 15 amino acids. For the CDR3, the DNA is TGTGCCATCAGTGAGCCCGGACAGGGAACCTACGAGCAGTACTTC. The encoded protein is CAISEPGQGTYEQYF.

This clone was seen a handful of times. The chain joins TRBV25-1 to TRBJ1-6; D gene ambiguous. The CDR3 covers 12 residues. In germline, CDR1 is MGHDK, CDR2 SYGVNS. V shed 7 bases and J shed 13 bases, with 14 bases lying between them. DNA of the CDR3: TGTGCCAGCAACCGCCCGGGAGGGCCCCTCCACTTT. This codes for CASNRPGGPLHF.

This clone showed up just a few times. CDR3 region: CATSRGKPLANQPQHF. CDR3 DNA sequence: TGTGCCACCAGCAGAGGGAAACCTTTGGCAAATCAGCCCCAGCATTTT. This chain links TRBV15 with TRBJ1-5; D unclear. Germline V lookup: CDR1 LNHNV, CDR2 YYDKDF (reference sequence). CDR3 size: 16 residues. Trimming shortened V by 1 base and J by 4 bases, and 14 bases separated the two germline ends. Looking up the rest from reference TRBV15 and TRBJ1-5 gives the full variable domain: DAMVIQNPRYQVTQFGKPVTLSCSQTLNHNVMYWYQQKSSQAPKLLFHYYDKDFNNEADTPDNFQSRRPNTSFCFLDIRSPGLGDTAMYLCATSRGKPLANQPQHFGDGTRLSIL.

CDR3 sequence: CASSIRTGELFF. The CDR3 nucleotides read TGTGCCAGTAGTATCCGGACCGGGGAGCTGTTTTTT. The chain joins TRBV19 to TRBJ2-2; D unresolved. Per germline, CDR1 LNHDA and CDR2 SQIVND (reference sequence). The CDR3 totals 12 residues. Between the trimmed V and J ends, which lost 3 bases and 5 bases, there was a span of 4 bases.

This clone has only one observation. The chain employs TRBV5-1 and TRBJ1-3; D ambiguous. CDR1 and CDR2 (germline): SGHRS, YFSETQ. This CDR3 contains 16 residues. Trimming left V 0 bases short and J 7 bases short, with 17 bases between. The CDR3 bases are TGCGCCAGCAGCTTGGCCCTCGCAGGAATGGGCAACACCATATATTTT. Translated, it gives CASSLALAGMGNTIYF. The whole variable domain, remainder taken from reference TRBV5-1 and TRBJ1-3, is KAGVTQTPRYLIKTRGQQVTLSCSPISGHRSVSWYQQTPGQGLQFLFEYFSETQRNKGNFPGRFSGRQFSNSRSEMNVSTLELGDSALYLCASSLALAGMGNTIYFGEGSWLTVV.

This rearrangement joins TRBV5-4 to TRBJ2-2; D remains unclear. The germline V gene has CDR1 SGHNT and CDR2 YYREEE (reference sequence). This CDR3 spans 13 amino acids. The ends were cut back, 4 bases at V and 3 bases at J, with 7 bases in the middle. CDR3 residues: CASSNFYTGELFF. The CDR3 nucleotides read TGTGCCAGCAGCAACTTTTACACCGGGGAGCTGTTTTTT.

The chain employs TRBV27 and TRBJ2-3; D is perhaps TRBD2 (6 bases). Germline CDR1 MNHEY, CDR2 SMNVEV (reference sequence). The CDR3 totals 13 residues. Trimming removed 4 bases at V and 8 bases at J, with 13 bases between. The CDR3 loop reads CASSYGGRGTQYF. CDR3 in DNA: TGTGCCAGCAGTTACGGGGGTCGGGGTACGCAGTATTTT.

The J gene is TRBJ2-5, the V gene TRBV13; 11 nucleotides agree with TRBD2. CDR1 and CDR2 from the germline V gene are PRHDT and FYEKMQ (reference sequence). CDR3 length: 16 residues. V dropped 5 bases and J dropped 5; count of bases not matched to a gene: 10. The CDR3 nucleotides are TGTGCCAGCAGCCCCAGTAGCGGGGGGGCCAGGGAGACCCAGTACTTC. Its translation is CASSPSSGGARETQYF.

The chain employs TRBV9 and TRBJ1-2; 10 nucleotides line up with TRBD1. From germline, CDR1 is SGDLS and CDR2 YYNGEE. CDR3 length equals 14 residues. V was clipped by 1 base and J by 7 bases; unmatched bases: 4. CDR3 DNA sequence: TGTGCCAGCAGCGTACCCGGGACAGGGGTTGGCTACACCTTC. Its translation: CASSVPGTGVGYTF. The full variable domain, in which reference TRBV9 and TRBJ1-2 provide the parts outside the CDR3, is DSGVTQTPKHLITATGQRVTLRCSPRSGDLSVYWYQQSLDQGLQFLIQYYNGEERAKGNILERFSAQQFPDLHSELNLSSLELGDSALYFCASSVPGTGVGYTFGSGTRLTVV.

The chain links TRBV2 to TRBJ1-6, with 12 bases lining up with TRBD1. CDR3 length: 15 amino acids. V was pared by 4 bases and J by 7 bases, with 2 bases of the junction left unmatched. CDR1 is SNHLY, CDR2 FYNNEI, per germline. CDR3 protein: CASSVGTGGNSPLHF. DNA of the CDR3: TGTGCCAGCAGTGTCGGGACAGGGGGCAATTCACCCCTCCACTTT. The whole variable domain, remainder taken from reference TRBV2 and TRBJ1-6, is EPEVTQTPSHQVTQMGQEVILRCVPISNHLYFYWYRQILGQKVEFLVSFYNNEISEKSEIFDDQFSVERPDGSNFTLKIRSTKLEDSAMYFCASSVGTGGNSPLHFGNGTRLTVT.

The rearrangement uses TRBV30 and TRBJ2-7, with a weak D call TRBD1 (6 bases). Germline assignment: CDR1 GTSNPN and CDR2 SVGIG (reference sequence). The V end lost 4 bases, the J end lost 6 bases, and 13 bases lay between the germline ends. This CDR3 has 12 amino acids. The CDR3 DNA reads TGTGCCTGGAATCAGGGGCGAGGCGAGCAGTACTTC. It is translated as CAWNQGRGEQYF.

The chain couples TRBV2 to TRBJ2-3; D unresolved. This CDR3 has 14 residues. Per the germline V gene, CDR1 is SNHLY and CDR2 is FYNNEI. Trimming took 3 bases from V and 0 from J, leaving 7 bases between them. The CDR3 reads CASSDPPSTDTQYF. In DNA form, the CDR3 reads TGTGCCAGCAGTGACCCCCCGAGCACAGATACGCAGTATTTT.

This chain uses TRBV2 with TRBJ1-3, with a weak D call TRBD1 (6 bases). With 2 bases removed from V and 7 bases from J, the gap between germline ends came to 12 bases. This CDR3 has 14 amino acids. The V gene's germline CDR1 is SNHLY and CDR2 FYNNEI. In DNA, the CDR3 is TGTGCCAGCAGTGAACAGGGGAGGGCGAACACCATATATTTT. It is translated as CASSEQGRANTIYF.

The chain couples TRBV2 to TRBJ2-1; D possibly corresponds to TRBD2 (5 bases). The CDR3 runs to 17 residues. Trimming took off 7 bases at V and 0 bases at J, with 19 bases between the two ends. The germline V gene encodes CDR1 SNHLY and CDR2 FYNNEI. CDR3 DNA: TGTGCCAGCATCCACCCGGGGTCTGTTAGCTCCTACAATGAGCAGTTCTTC. Residues: CASIHPGSVSSYNEQFF.

In this sample, this clone turned up a few times. The chain has TRBV5-4 and TRBJ2-3; D is undetermined. V lost 4 bases, J lost 5 bases, and 8 bases lay in between. The CDR3 is 12 residues long. CDR1 and CDR2 from the germline V gene are SGHNT and YYREEE (reference sequence). CDR3 bases: TGTGCCAGCAGCCGCCCCGGAGATACGCAGTATTTT. As protein: CASSRPGDTQYF. Based on the CDR3 plus reference TRBV5-4 and TRBJ2-3, the full variable domain is ETGVTQSPTHLIKTRGQQVTLRCSSQSGHNTVSWYQQALGQGPQFIFQYYREEENGRGNFPPRFSGLQFPNYSSELNVNALELDDSALYLCASSRPGDTQYFGPGTRLTVL.

This chain links TRBV2 with TRBJ2-5, with no clear D. The J call may not be correct, given that the DNA end is closer to TRBJ2-7. Germline V gene lookup returns CDR1 SNHLY and CDR2 FYNNEI. This CDR3 comprises 12 residues. The CDR3 loop is CASSRTGYEQYF. The CDR3 nucleotides are TGTGCCAGCAGTCGTACGGGCTACGAGCAGTACTTC.

The CDR3 DNA is TGTGCCAGCAGCCAAGGGGCACGACAGGGCGAAGAGACCCAGTACTTC. Protein: CASSQGARQGEETQYF. The chain uses TRBV4-2 and TRBJ2-5; 7 bases match TRBD1. The V and J ends lost 1 base and 3 bases, in that order; junction bases with no gene match: 8. In germline, CDR1 is LGHNA, CDR2 YNFKEQ. The CDR3 is 16 residues long.

This clone has a single count. V usage is TRBV15 and J usage is TRBJ1-4; D is undetermined. The germline V gene has CDR1 LNHNV and CDR2 YYDKDF (reference sequence). This CDR3 is built from 13 residues. The V end lost 0 bases, the J end lost 7 bases, and 6 bases lay between the germline ends. CDR3: CATSRDTREKLFF. The CDR3 DNA is TGTGCCACCAGCAGAGATACGCGTGAAAAACTGTTTTTT.

In its sample, this clone was seen a few times. V is TRBV9 and J is TRBJ1-5; D uncertain. This CDR3 has 14 amino acids. The germline CDR1 and CDR2 sequences are SGDLS and YYNGEE. The V gene lost 10 bases and the J gene lost 4 bases, with 18 bases spanning the gap. CDR3 sequence (DNA): TGTGCCCGGAACACGAGAGGGCAGAATCAGCCCCAGCATTTT. Encoded protein: CARNTRGQNQPQHF. Using reference TRBV9 and TRBJ1-5 for the parts outside the CDR3, the full variable domain is DSGVTQTPKHLITATGQRVTLRCSPRSGDLSVYWYQQSLDQGLQFLIQYYNGEERAKGNILERFSAQQFPDLHSELNLSSLELGDSALYFCARNTRGQNQPQHFGDGTRLSIL.